The next 10 T cell receptor beta chains were all read from a single sample in a study of OX40 agonist ivuxolimab in advanced cancers. Sequenced by immunoSEQ multiplex PCR; TCRdb stores in-frame clones only, minus some. The table lists tens of thousands of clones, roughly 87% of them singletons. This specimen was CD4+ or CD8+ T cells sorted from blood, taken in a trial of the OX40 agonist ivuxolimab. All receptors derive from an adult with an advanced solid tumor such as melanoma, head and neck, liver or kidney cancer.

J is TRBJ2-2 and V is TRBV5-1; possible D gene TRBD2, 6 bases. This CDR3 comprises 16 residues. CDR1 is SGHRS and CDR2 is YFSETQ in the germline V gene. V gave up 7 bases and J gave up 1 base, with 17 bases separating them. CDR3 protein: CASGPQEGGNTGELFF. CDR3 DNA sequence: TGCGCCAGCGGTCCCCAGGAGGGAGGGAACACCGGGGAGCTGTTTTTT.

The chain couples TRBV6-1 to TRBJ1-2, with D perhaps matching TRBD1 (5 bases). V lost 2 bases and J lost 4, with 14 bases in between. Germline assignment: CDR1 MNHNS and CDR2 SASEGT. The CDR3 runs to 15 residues. CDR3 protein: CASSEMDTRGYGYTF. In nucleotides, the CDR3 is TGTGCCAGCAGTGAAATGGACACCCGGGGCTATGGCTACACCTTC.

The chain combines TRBV4-3 with TRBJ2-3, with TRBD2 matching over 10 bases. This CDR3 has 19 residues. The trim removed 0 bases at V and 5 bases at J, leaving 14 bases unmatched. Germline values: CDR1 LGHNA, CDR2 YSLEER. CDR3 coding DNA: TGCGCCAGCAGCCAAGACCGGGTGGGAGCGGGAGGGGTCGGAGATACGCAGTATTTT. Encoded protein: CASSQDRVGAGGVGDTQYF.

This chain uses TRBV29-1 with TRBJ1-2; 8 bases line up with TRBD1. CDR1 is SQVTM and CDR2 is ANQGSEA in the germline V gene. The CDR3 is made up of 14 amino acids. Trimming took 1 base from V and 4 from J; bases not matched to a gene: 5. CDR3 coding DNA: TGCAGCGTTGAAGCGAGACAGGGGCCCTATGGCTACACCTTC. It encodes CSVEARQGPYGYTF.

The chain is built from TRBV19 and TRBJ1-1; 7 nucleotides match TRBD1. Per the germline V gene, CDR1 is LNHDA and CDR2 is SQIVND (reference sequence). After removal of 7 bases from V and 1 base from J, the junction contained 9 bases not matched to a gene. This CDR3 is 15 amino acids long. CDR3 sequence: CASNLGNRGNTEAFF. In nucleotides, the CDR3 is TGTGCCAGTAATCTAGGGAACAGGGGGAACACTGAAGCTTTCTTT. The full variable domain, rest sourced from reference TRBV19 and TRBJ1-1, is DGGITQSPKYLFRKEGQNVTLSCEQNLNHDAMYWYRQDPGQGLRLIYYSQIVNDFQKGDIAEGYSVSREKKESFPLTVTSAQKNPTAFYLCASNLGNRGNTEAFFGQGTRLTVV.

The chain links TRBV5-1 to TRBJ1-4; tentatively, D is TRBD1 (6 bases). Germline V gene data show CDR1 as SGHRS and CDR2 as YFSETQ. Between the trimmed V and J ends, which lost 4 bases and 6 bases, there was a span of 19 bases. The CDR3 length is 16 residues. This chain's CDR3 is CASSRNRAAGDEKLFF. The CDR3 DNA reads TGCGCCAGCAGCAGAAACAGGGCGGCGGGTGATGAAAAACTGTTTTTT.

This clone was counted once. The chain carries TRBV5-6 and TRBJ2-7; 13 bases match TRBD2. CDR3 length equals 16 residues. The junction had 3 bases not matched to a gene; V was cut back by 3 bases and J by 0 bases. Germline V CDR1 and CDR2: SGHDT, YYEEEE. This CDR3 reads CASSWGLAGPSYEQYF. The CDR3 DNA reads as TGTGCCAGCAGCTGGGGACTAGCGGGACCCTCCTACGAGCAGTACTTC.

The gene calls are TRBV12-5 and TRBJ2-1; 9 bases line up with TRBD1. Per the germline V gene, CDR1 is LGHNT and CDR2 is FRNRAP. Germline trimming cut 5 bases from V and 6 bases from J; bases unmatched to any gene: 8. CDR3 length: 15 residues. The CDR3 here is CASGPGQGLSNEQFF. The CDR3 DNA follows: TGTGCTAGTGGTCCGGGACAGGGTTTGTCCAATGAGCAGTTCTTC.

The chain combines TRBV7-9 with TRBJ1-1, with D unclear. There are 13 residues in the CDR3. Germline loops: CDR1 SEHNR, CDR2 FQNEAQ (reference sequence). The V end lost 1 base, the J end lost 1 base, and 4 bases lay between the germline ends. CDR3 residues: CASSLGQNTEAFF. The CDR3 nucleotides read TGTGCCAGCAGCTTAGGGCAGAACACTGAAGCTTTCTTT.

This chain links TRBV25-1 with TRBJ1-1; D uncertain. Germline CDR1 MGHDK, CDR2 SYGVNS. V was trimmed by 0 bases and J by 4 bases, leaving 9 bases between them. This CDR3 spans 14 amino acids. The CDR3 bases are TGTGCCAGCAGTGAATATTCCCCTTTCACTGAAGCTTTCTTT. The encoded protein is CASSEYSPFTEAFF.